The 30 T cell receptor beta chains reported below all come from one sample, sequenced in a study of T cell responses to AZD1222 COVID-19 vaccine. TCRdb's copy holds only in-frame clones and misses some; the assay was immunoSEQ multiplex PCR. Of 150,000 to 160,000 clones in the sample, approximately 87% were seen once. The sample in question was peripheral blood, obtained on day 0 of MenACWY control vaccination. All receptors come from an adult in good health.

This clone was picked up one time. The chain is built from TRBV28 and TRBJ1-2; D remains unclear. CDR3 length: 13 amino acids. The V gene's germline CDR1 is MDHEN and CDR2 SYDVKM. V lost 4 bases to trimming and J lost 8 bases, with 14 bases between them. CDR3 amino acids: CASSSAGVWGYTF. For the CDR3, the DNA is TGTGCCAGCAGTTCGGCGGGCGTGTGGGGCTACACCTTC.

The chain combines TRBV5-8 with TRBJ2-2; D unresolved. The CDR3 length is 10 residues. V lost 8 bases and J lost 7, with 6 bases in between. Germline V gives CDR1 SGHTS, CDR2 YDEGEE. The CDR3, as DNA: TGTGCCAGGGTAATCGGGGAGCTGTTTTTT. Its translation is CARVIGELFF. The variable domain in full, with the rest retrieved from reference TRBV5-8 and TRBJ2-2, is EAGVTQSPTHLIKTRGQQATLRCSPISGHTSVYWYQQALGLGLQFLLWYDEGEERNRGNFPPRFSGRQFPNYSSELNVNALELEDSALYLCARVIGELFFGEGSRLTVL.

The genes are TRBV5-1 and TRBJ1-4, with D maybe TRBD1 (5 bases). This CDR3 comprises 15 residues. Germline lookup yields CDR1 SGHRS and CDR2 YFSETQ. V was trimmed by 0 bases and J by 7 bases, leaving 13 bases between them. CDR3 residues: CASSLARIQGEKLFF. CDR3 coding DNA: TGCGCCAGCAGCTTGGCCAGGATTCAGGGTGAAAAACTGTTTTTT.

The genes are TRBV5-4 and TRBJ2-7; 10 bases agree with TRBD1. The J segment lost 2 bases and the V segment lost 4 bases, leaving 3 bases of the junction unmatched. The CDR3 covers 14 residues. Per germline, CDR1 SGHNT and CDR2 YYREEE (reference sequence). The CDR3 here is CASSPDRGAYEQYV. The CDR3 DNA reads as TGTGCCAGCAGCCCGGACAGGGGGGCCTACGAGCAGTACGTC.

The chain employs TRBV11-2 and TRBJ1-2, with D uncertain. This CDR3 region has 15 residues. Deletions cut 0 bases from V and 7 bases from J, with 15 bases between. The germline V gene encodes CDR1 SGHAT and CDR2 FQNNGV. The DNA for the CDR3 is TGTGCCAGCAGCTTAGACCCTATCTGGGGAGGTGGCTACACCTTC. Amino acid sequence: CASSLDPIWGGGYTF. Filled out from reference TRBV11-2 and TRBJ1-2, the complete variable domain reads EAGVAQSPRYKIIEKRQSVAFWCNPISGHATLYWYQQILGQGPKLLIQFQNNGVVDDSQLPKDRFSAERLKGVDSTLKIQPAKLEDSAVYLCASSLDPIWGGGYTFGSGTRLTVV.

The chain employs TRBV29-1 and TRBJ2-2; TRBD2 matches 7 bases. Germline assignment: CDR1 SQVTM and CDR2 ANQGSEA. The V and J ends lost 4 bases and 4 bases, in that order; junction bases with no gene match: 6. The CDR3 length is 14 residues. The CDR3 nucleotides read TGCAGCGTTGCCGGGCTAGCGGCCACCGGGGAGCTGTTTTTT. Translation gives CSVAGLAATGELFF.

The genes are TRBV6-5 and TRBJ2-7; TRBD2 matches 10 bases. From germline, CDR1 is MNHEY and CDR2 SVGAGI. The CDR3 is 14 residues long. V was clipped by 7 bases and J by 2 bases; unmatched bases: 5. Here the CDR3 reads CASTQSGRAYEQYF. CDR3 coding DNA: TGTGCCAGCACCCAAAGCGGGAGGGCCTACGAGCAGTACTTC.

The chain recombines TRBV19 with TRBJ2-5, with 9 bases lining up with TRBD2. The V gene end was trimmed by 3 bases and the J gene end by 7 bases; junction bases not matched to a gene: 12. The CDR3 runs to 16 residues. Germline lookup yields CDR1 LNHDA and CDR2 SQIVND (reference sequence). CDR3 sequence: CASSMESAGGPGTQYF. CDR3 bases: TGTGCCAGTAGTATGGAGAGCGCGGGAGGGCCGGGGACCCAGTACTTC. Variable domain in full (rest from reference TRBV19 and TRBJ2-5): DGGITQSPKYLFRKEGQNVTLSCEQNLNHDAMYWYRQDPGQGLRLIYYSQIVNDFQKGDIAEGYSVSREKKESFPLTVTSAQKNPTAFYLCASSMESAGGPGTQYFGPGTRLLVL.

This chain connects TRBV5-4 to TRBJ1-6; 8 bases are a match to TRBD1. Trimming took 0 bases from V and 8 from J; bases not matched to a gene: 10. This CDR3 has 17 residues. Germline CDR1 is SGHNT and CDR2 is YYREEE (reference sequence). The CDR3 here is CASSLVQGAAGDSPLHF. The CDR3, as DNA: TGTGCCAGCAGCTTGGTTCAGGGGGCAGCGGGAGATTCACCCCTCCACTTT.

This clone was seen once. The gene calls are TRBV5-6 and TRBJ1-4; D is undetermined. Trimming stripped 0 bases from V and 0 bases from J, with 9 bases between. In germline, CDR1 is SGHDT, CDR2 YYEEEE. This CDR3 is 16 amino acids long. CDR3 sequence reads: CASSLGSSATNEKLFF. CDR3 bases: TGTGCCAGCAGCTTGGGAAGTTCGGCAACTAATGAAAAACTGTTTTTT.

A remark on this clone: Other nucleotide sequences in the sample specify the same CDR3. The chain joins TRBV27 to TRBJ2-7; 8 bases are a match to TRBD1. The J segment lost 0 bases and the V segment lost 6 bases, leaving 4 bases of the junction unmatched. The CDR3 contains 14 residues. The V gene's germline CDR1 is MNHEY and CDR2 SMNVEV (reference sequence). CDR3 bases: TGTGCCAGCAGCTTGGACAGGGTCTCCTACGAGCAGTACTTC. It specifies CASSLDRVSYEQYF.

Written as DNA, the CDR3 is TGCGCCAGCAGCTCGGGAATACAGGGGGCCCCAGGAGGCTACACCTTC. The encoded protein is CASSSGIQGAPGGYTF. The V gene is TRBV5-1, the J gene TRBJ1-2, with TRBD1 identical over 9 bases. This CDR3 has 16 residues. After removal of 3 bases from V and 8 bases from J, the junction contained 14 bases not matched to a gene. Germline CDR1 SGHRS, CDR2 YFSETQ.

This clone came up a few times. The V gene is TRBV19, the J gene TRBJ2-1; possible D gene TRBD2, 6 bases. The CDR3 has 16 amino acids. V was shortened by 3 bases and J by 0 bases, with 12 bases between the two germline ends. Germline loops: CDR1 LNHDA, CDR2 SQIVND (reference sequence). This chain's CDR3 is CASSIQGGVSYNEQFF. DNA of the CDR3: TGTGCCAGTAGTATCCAGGGAGGTGTCTCCTACAATGAGCAGTTCTTC.

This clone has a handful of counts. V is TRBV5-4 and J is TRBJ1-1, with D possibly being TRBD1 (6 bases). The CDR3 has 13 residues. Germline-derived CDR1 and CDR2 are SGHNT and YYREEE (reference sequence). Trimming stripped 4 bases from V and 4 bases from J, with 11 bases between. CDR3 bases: TGTGCCAGCAGCCAGACAGGCTTCACTGAAGCTTTCTTT. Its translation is CASSQTGFTEAFF. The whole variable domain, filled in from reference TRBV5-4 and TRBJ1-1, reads ETGVTQSPTHLIKTRGQQVTLRCSSQSGHNTVSWYQQALGQGPQFIFQYYREEENGRGNFPPRFSGLQFPNYSSELNVNALELDDSALYLCASSQTGFTEAFFGQGTRLTVV.

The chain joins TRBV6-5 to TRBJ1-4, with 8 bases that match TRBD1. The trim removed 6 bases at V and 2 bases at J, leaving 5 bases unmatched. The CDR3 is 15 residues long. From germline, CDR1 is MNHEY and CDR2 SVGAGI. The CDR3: CASRPQGATNEKLFF. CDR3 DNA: TGTGCCAGCAGGCCTCAGGGGGCCACTAATGAAAAACTGTTTTTT.

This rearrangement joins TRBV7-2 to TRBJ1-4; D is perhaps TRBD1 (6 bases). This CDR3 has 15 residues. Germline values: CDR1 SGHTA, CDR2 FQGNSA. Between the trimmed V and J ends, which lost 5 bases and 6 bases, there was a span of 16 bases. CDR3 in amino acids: CASSRGGAYDEKLFF. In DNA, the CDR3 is TGTGCCAGCAGCCGGGGGGGGGCTTACGATGAAAAACTGTTTTTT.

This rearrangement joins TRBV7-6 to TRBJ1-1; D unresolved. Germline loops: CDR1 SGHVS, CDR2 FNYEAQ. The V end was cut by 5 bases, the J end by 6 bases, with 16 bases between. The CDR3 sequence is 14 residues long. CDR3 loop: CASSQGGMLSEAFF. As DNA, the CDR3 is TGTGCCAGCAGCCAAGGTGGGATGCTGTCTGAAGCTTTCTTT.

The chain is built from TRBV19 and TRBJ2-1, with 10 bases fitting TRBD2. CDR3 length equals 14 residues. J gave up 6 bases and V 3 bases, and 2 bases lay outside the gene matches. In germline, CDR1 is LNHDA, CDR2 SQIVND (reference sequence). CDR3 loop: CASSMGLASNEQFF. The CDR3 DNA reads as TGTGCCAGTAGTATGGGACTAGCGAGCAATGAGCAGTTCTTC.

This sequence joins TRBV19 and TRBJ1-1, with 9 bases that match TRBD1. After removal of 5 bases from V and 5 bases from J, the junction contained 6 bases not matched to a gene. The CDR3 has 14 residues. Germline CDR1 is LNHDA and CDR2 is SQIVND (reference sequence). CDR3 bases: TGTGCCAGTAGTCAACAGGGGGCGCAAACTGAAGCTTTCTTT. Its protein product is CASSQQGAQTEAFF.

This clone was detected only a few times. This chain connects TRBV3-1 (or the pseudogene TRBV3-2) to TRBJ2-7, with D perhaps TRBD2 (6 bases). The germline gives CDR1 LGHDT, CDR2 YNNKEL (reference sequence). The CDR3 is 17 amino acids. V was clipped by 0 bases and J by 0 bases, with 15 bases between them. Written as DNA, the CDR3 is TGTGCCAGCAGCCAAGATTGGTCGGGCGGGGTCTCCTACGAGCAGTACTTC. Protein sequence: CASSQDWSGGVSYEQYF.

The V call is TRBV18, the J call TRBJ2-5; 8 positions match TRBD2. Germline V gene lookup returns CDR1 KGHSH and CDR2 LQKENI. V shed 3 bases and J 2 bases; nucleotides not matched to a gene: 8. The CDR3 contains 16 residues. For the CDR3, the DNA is TGTGCCAGCTCACCCTTCGGGGGGGCCTTACAAGAGACCCAGTACTTC. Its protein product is CASSPFGGALQETQYF.

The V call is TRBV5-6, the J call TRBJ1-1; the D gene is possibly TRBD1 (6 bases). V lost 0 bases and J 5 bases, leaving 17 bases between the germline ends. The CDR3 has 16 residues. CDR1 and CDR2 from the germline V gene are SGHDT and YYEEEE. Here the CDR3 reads CASSLVGDNLGTEAFF. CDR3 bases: TGTGCCAGCAGCTTGGTAGGGGACAACCTTGGTACTGAAGCTTTCTTT.

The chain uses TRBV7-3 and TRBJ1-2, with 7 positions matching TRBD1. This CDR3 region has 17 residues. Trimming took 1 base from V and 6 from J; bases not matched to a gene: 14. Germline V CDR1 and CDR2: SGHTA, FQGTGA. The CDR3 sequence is CASSLSPLGDSSHGYTF. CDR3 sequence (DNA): TGTGCCAGCAGCTTAAGTCCCCTCGGGGACAGTAGCCATGGCTACACCTTC.

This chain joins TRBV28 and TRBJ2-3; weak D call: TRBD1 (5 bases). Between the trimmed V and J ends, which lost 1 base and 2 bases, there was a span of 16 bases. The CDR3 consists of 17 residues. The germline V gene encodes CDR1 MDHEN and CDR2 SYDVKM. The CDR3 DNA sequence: TGTGCCAGCAGTTTATCTATTAGGACACTCAACACAGATACGCAGTATTTT. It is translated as CASSLSIRTLNTDTQYF.

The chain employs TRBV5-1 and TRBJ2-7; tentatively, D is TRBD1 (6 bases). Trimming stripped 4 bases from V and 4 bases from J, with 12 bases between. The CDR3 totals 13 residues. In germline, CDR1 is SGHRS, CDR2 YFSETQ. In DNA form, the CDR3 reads TGCGCCAGCAGCCTGGACAGTAAGTACGAGCAGTACGTC. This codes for CASSLDSKYEQYV.

In DNA form, the CDR3 reads TGTGCCACCAGTGATCCGTGGAGGCAGGGTGGCAATGAGCAGTTCTTC. This codes for CATSDPWRQGGNEQFF. The J gene is TRBJ2-1, the V gene TRBV24-1; D is perhaps TRBD1 or TRBD2 (5 bases each). Germline CDR1 is KGHDR and CDR2 is SFDVKD. V lost 3 bases to trimming and J lost 6 bases, with 17 bases between them. The CDR3 spans 16 residues.

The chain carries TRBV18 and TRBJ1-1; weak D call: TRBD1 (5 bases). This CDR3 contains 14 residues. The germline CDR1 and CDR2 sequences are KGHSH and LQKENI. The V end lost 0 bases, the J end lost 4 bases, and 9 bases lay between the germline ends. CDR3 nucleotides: TGTGCCAGCTCACCACCGGTACAGGCCACTGAAGCTTTCTTT. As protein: CASSPPVQATEAFF.

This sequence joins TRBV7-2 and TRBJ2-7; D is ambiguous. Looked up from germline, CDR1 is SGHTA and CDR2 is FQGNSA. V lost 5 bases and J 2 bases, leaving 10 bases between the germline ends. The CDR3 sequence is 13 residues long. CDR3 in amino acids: CASSPTVTYEQYF. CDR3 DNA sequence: TGTGCCAGCAGCCCAACAGTGACCTACGAGCAGTACTTC.

The CDR3 region is CASSNRAGSEAFF. The DNA of the CDR3 is TGCGCCAGCAGTAACAGGGCGGGTTCTGAAGCTTTCTTT. The chain has TRBV10-2 and TRBJ1-1, with D possibly TRBD1 on 6 matching bases. The germline V gene encodes CDR1 WSHSY and CDR2 SAAADI. The CDR3 sequence is 13 residues long. Trimming removed 5 bases at V and 6 bases at J, with 13 bases between.

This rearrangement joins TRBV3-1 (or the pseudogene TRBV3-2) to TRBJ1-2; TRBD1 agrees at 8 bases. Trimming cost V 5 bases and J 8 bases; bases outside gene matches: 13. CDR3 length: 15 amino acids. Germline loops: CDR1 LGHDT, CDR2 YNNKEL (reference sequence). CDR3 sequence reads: CASSTRDRQPVGYTF. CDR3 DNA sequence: TGTGCCAGCAGCACCCGGGACAGGCAACCGGTGGGCTACACCTTC.